This T cell receptor (beta chain) was captured by sequencing in a study of shared clonotypes between healthy human individuals. Germline V lookup: CDR1 SGHTA, CDR2 FQGNSA. The CDR3 contains 12 residues. Trimming removed 3 bases at V and 7 bases at J, with 4 bases between. TCRdb's table, derived via immunoSEQ multiplex PCR, lists solely in-frame clones and lacks some. Counted here are 2 million to 3 million clones, 85% to 95% occurring once; the ten biggest clones make up around 0.14%. The sequenced material came from naive CD4+ T cells sorted from blood. Indicated subset: CD45RA+ positively selected. This TCR derives from a man aged 18-30 years in good health. The chain carries TRBV7-2 and TRBJ1-6; D unresolved. CDR3 nucleotide sequence: TGTGCCAGCAGCTTCCTAAATTCACCCCTCCACTTT. It is translated as CASSFLNSPLHF.